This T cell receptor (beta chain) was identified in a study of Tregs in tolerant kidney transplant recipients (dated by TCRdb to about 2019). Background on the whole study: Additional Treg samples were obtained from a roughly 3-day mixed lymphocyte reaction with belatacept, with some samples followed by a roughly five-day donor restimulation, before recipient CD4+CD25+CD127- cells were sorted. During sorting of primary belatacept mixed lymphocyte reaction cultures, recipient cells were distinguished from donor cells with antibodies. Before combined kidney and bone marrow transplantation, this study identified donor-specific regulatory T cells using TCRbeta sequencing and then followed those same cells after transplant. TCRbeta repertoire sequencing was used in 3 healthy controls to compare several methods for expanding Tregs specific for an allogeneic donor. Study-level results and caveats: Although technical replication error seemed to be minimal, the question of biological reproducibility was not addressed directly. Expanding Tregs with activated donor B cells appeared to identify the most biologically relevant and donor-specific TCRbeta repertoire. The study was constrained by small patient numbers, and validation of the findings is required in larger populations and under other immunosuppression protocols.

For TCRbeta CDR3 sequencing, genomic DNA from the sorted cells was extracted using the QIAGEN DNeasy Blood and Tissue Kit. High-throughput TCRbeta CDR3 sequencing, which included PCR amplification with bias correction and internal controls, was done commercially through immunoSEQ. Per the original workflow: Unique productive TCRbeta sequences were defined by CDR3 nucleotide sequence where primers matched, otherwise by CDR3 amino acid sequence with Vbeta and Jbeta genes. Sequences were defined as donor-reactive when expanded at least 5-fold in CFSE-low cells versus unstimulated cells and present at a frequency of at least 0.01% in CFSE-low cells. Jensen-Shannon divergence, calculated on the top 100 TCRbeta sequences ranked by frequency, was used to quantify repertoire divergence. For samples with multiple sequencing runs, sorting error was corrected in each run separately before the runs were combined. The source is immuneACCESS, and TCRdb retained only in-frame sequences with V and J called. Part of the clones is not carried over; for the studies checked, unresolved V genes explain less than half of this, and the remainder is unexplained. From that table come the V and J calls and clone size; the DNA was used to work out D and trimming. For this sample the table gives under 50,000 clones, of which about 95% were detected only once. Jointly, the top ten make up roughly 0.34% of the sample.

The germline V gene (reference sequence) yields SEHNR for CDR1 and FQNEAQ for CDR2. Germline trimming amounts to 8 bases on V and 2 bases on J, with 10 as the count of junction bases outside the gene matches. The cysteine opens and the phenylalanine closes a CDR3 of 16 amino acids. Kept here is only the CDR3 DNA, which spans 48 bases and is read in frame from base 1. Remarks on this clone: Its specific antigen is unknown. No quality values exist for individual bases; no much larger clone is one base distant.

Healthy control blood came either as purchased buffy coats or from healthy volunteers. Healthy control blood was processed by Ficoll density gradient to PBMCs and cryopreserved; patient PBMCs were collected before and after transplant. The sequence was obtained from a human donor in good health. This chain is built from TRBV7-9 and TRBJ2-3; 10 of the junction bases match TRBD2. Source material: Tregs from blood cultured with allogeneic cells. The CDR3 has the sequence CASRESGGANTDTQYF. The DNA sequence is TGTGCCAGCCGGGAAAGCGGGGGGGCGAACACAGATACGCAGTATTTT.